The 9 T cell receptor beta chains below come from one sample, sequenced in a study of beta chain features in type 1 diabetes. Sequenced material consisted of expressed TCRB transcripts (all of the isolated RNA was reverse transcribed). Sequencing used immunoSEQ multiplex PCR; TCRdb keeps in-frame clones, though not all of them. The data show 250,000 to 400,000 clones, 11% to 15% seen once. Sequencing was performed on central memory CD4+ T cells from blood. The receptors come from a man aged 25 to 45 in good health.

This clone was seen only a few times. The chain couples TRBV30 to TRBJ1-1, with D uncertain. This CDR3 contains 13 residues. V lost 2 bases, J lost 4 bases, and 11 bases lay in between. The germline CDR1 and CDR2 sequences are GTSNPN and SVGIG (reference sequence). CDR3 sequence: CAWSSGIATEAFF. In DNA, the CDR3 is TGTGCCTGGAGTTCCGGGATTGCCACTGAAGCTTTCTTT.

V is TRBV5-1 and J is TRBJ2-7, with D unresolved. Germline V gene data show CDR1 as SGHRS and CDR2 as YFSETQ. The CDR3 loop spans 13 amino acids. The V end was cut by 2 bases, the J end by 6 bases, with 12 bases between. The CDR3 region is CASSFLGSGEQYF. DNA for the CDR3: TGCGCCAGCAGCTTCTTGGGGTCCGGCGAGCAGTACTTC.

For this clone: The germline gene is not matched at one end of the junction; a read error may be the cause. The rearrangement uses TRBV5-4 and TRBJ2-3, with D tentatively TRBD2 (6 bases). Germline values: CDR1 SGHNT, CDR2 YYREEE (reference sequence). This CDR3 comprises 13 residues. Written as DNA, the CDR3 is TGCGCCAGCAGCCAGCATAGCGGAGATACGCAGTATTTT. It specifies CASSQHSGDTQYF.

This chain joins TRBV29-1 and TRBJ2-1; 12 bases agree with TRBD1. CDR1 and CDR2 (germline): SQVTM, ANQGSEA. Unmatched junction bases numbered 11, after V lost 7 bases and J lost 7 bases. CDR3 size: 15 residues. For the CDR3, the DNA is TGCAGCGCCTTACGGGGACAGGGGGCAGGGAATGAGCAGTTCTTC. Encoded protein: CSALRGQGAGNEQFF.

This clone showed up just a few times. This chain joins TRBV5-5 and TRBJ2-5; D unclear. The CDR3 sequence is 13 residues long. V was trimmed by 4 bases and J by 2 bases, leaving 9 bases between them. Germline V gene data show CDR1 as SGHKS and CDR2 as YYEKEE (reference sequence). The CDR3 coding sequence is TGTGCCAGCAGCCAAGGCAATCAAGAGACCCAGTACTTC. The encoded protein is CASSQGNQETQYF. Full variable domain (missing parts from reference TRBV5-5 and TRBJ2-5): DAGVTQSPTHLIKTRGQQVTLRCSPISGHKSVSWYQQVLGQGPQFIFQYYEKEERGRGNFPDRFSARQFPNYSSELNVNALLLGDSALYLCASSQGNQETQYFGPGTRLLVL.

The V and J genes are TRBV5-1 and TRBJ1-2; no firm D call. Germline CDR1 SGHRS, CDR2 YFSETQ. CDR3 length: 12 amino acids. V shed 0 bases and J shed 4 bases, with 4 bases lying between them. DNA of the CDR3: TGCGCCAGCAGCTTGGCGGCCTATGGCTACACCTTC. It is translated as CASSLAAYGYTF.

In the case of this clone: Other DNA sequences within the sample encode an identical CDR3. This chain links TRBV4-3 with TRBJ2-3, with D maybe TRBD2 (5 bases). This CDR3 has 14 residues. V lost 4 bases to trimming and J lost 5 bases, with 13 bases between them. Germline CDR1 reads LGHNA; CDR2 reads YSLEER. The CDR3 here is CASSPGGAGDTQYF. Here the CDR3 DNA reads TGCGCCAGCAGCCCCGGAGGCGCGGGAGATACGCAGTATTTT.

The rearrangement joins TRBV11-2 to TRBJ2-5; D might be TRBD1 or TRBD2, each matching 5 bases. The CDR3 has 16 amino acids. Between the trimmed V and J ends, which lost 3 bases and 3 bases, there was a span of 17 bases. In germline, CDR1 is SGHAT, CDR2 FQNNGV. As DNA, the CDR3 is TGTGCCAGCAGCTTCGGACATTCTCTAGCAAAAGAGACCCAGTACTTC. This sequence encodes CASSFGHSLAKETQYF. Full variable domain (rest looked up from reference TRBV11-2 and TRBJ2-5): EAGVAQSPRYKIIEKRQSVAFWCNPISGHATLYWYQQILGQGPKLLIQFQNNGVVDDSQLPKDRFSAERLKGVDSTLKIQPAKLEDSAVYLCASSFGHSLAKETQYFGPGTRLLVL.

This sequence joins TRBV2 and TRBJ2-3; 10 bases agree with TRBD1. The V gene's germline CDR1 is SNHLY and CDR2 FYNNEI. The CDR3 consists of 15 residues. The V gene end was trimmed by 8 bases and the J gene end by 3 bases; junction bases not matched to a gene: 8. The CDR3: CASSGQGLKTDTQYF. CDR3 nucleotide sequence: TGTGCCAGCTCGGGACAGGGGCTTAAGACAGATACGCAGTATTTT.